Each of the 24 T cell receptor beta chains below was sequenced from the same sample in a study of Graves' ophthalmopathy and Graves' hyperthyroidism. Researchers took RNA transcripts and amplified TCR beta CDR3 regions from them. An initial RT-PCR round employing HTBI primers preceded a second-round multiplex PCR. In TCRdb, the multiplex PCR reads were re-called with MiXCR into one record per CDR3 protein. This table has hundreds of thousands of distinct CDR3 sequences, 13% to 15% appearing once. The material sequenced was blood. Source of these receptors: a woman between 25 and 40 years old with Graves' ophthalmopathy.

In its sample, this clonotype was seen many times. V and J are TRBV28 and TRBJ1-5, with D perhaps matching TRBD1 (5 bases). Germline lookup yields CDR1 MDHEN and CDR2 SYDVKM. Trimming pared 0 bases from V and 2 bases from J, leaving 5 bases between. The CDR3 length is 14 residues. Here the CDR3 reads CASSLWTGNQPQHF. CDR3 sequence (DNA): TGTGCCAGCAGTTTATGGACAGGCAATCAGCCCCAGCATTTT.

This clonotype came up a few times. V is TRBV6-2 or TRBV6-3 and J is TRBJ2-2, with 7 bases fitting TRBD1. The V and J ends lost 5 bases and 1 base, in that order; junction bases with no gene match: 16. CDR1 and CDR2 (germline): MNHEY, SVGEGT. There are 19 residues in the CDR3. The CDR3 DNA reads as TGTGCCAGCAGTCCTCGCAGCTTTGACAGGGTGGGGAACACCGGGGAGCTGTTTTTT. Protein product: CASSPRSFDRVGNTGELFF.

In its sample, this clonotype was seen many times. The chain uses TRBV19 and TRBJ1-1, with D possibly being TRBD1 (6 bases). The germline V and J ends were trimmed by 5 bases and 2 bases, with 18 bases remaining between them. The CDR3 is 16 residues long. Germline V gene lookup returns CDR1 LNHDA and CDR2 SQIVND (reference sequence). CDR3 DNA sequence: TGTGCCAGTAGTTCCGGGACATCCTCCTCCAACACTGAAGCTTTCTTT. Amino acids: CASSSGTSSSNTEAFF.

About this clonotype: Possible read error: a much larger clone is one base away. This sequence joins TRBV7-9 and TRBJ2-7, with D unresolved. Per the germline V gene, CDR1 is SEHNR and CDR2 is FQNEAQ (reference sequence). This CDR3 comprises 12 residues. Trimming cost V 0 bases and J 3 bases, with 3 bases left between them. CDR3 protein: CASSLANYEQYF. As DNA, the CDR3 is TGTGCCAGCAGCTTAGCCAACTACGAGCAGTACTTC.

In this sample, this clonotype turned up many times. This may be a read error: a much more frequent sequence differs by one nucleotide. This chain joins TRBV18 and TRBJ1-1; D is undetermined. Trimming took off 5 bases at V and 0 bases at J, with 7 bases between the two ends. There are 13 residues in the CDR3. Germline V gene sequence: CDR1 KGHSH, CDR2 LQKENI. CDR3 sequence reads: CASSSDMNTEAFF. The DNA for the CDR3 is TGTGCCAGCTCATCCGACATGAACACTGAAGCTTTCTTT.

The rearrangement uses TRBV5-1 and TRBJ1-5; D may be TRBD1 (5 bases). From germline, CDR1 is SGHRS and CDR2 YFSETQ. Trimming pared 0 bases from V and 2 bases from J, leaving 15 bases between. The CDR3 length is 17 residues. The CDR3 sequence is CASSLGGEVSGNQPQHF. The CDR3 DNA is TGCGCCAGCAGCTTGGGAGGGGAGGTATCTGGCAATCAGCCCCAGCATTTT.

This clonotype has a count of ten or more. This rearrangement joins TRBV15 to TRBJ1-5, with a tentative D call TRBD1 (5 bases). In germline, CDR1 is LNHNV, CDR2 YYDKDF (reference sequence). V lost 3 bases to trimming and J lost 6 bases, with 15 bases between them. The CDR3 is 15 amino acids. CDR3 DNA: TGTGCCACCAGCAGCGGTCTGGGGGTTGGTCAGCCCCAGCATTTT. This encodes CATSSGLGVGQPQHF. Looking up the rest from reference TRBV15 and TRBJ1-5 gives the full variable domain: DAMVIQNPRYQVTQFGKPVTLSCSQTLNHNVMYWYQQKSSQAPKLLFHYYDKDFNNEADTPDNFQSRRPNTSFCFLDIRSPGLGDTAMYLCATSSGLGVGQPQHFGDGTRLSIL.

A few counts support this clonotype. No conserved phenylalanine or tryptophan ends this CDR3, so it is likely a read error. This chain connects TRBV13 to TRBJ2-2; TRBD1 agrees at 11 bases. V gave up 4 bases and J gave up 6 bases; unmatched junction bases: 7. Germline-derived CDR1 and CDR2 are PRHDT and FYEKMQ (reference sequence). The CDR3 contains 16 residues. The CDR3 DNA reads TGTGCCAGCAGCTCCCGGACAGGGGGCGCCTCCGGGGAGCTGTTTTTG. It translates to CASSSRTGGASGELFL.

On this clonotype: Since a much larger clone is just one base distant, this may be a read error. The chain is built from TRBV20-1 and TRBJ2-2, with 7 nucleotides matching TRBD2. CDR1 is DFQATT and CDR2 is SNEGSKA in the germline V gene (reference sequence). CDR3 length equals 13 residues. CDR3 in DNA: TGCTGTGCTAGGGCGGGAGTTCACGGGGAGCTGTTTTTT. It translates to CCARAGVHGELFF.

The V gene is TRBV19, the J gene TRBJ2-7; a possible D gene is TRBD1 (5 bases). V shed 3 bases and J shed 1 base, with 10 bases lying between them. CDR1 and CDR2 (germline): LNHDA, SQIVND (reference sequence). The CDR3 consists of 14 residues. The DNA of the CDR3 is TGTGCCAGTAGTATGGCGGACACTTCCTACGAGCAGTACTTC. This sequence encodes CASSMADTSYEQYF.

Many counts were recorded for this clonotype. The chain is built from TRBV12-3 or TRBV12-4 and TRBJ2-7; 11 bases agree with TRBD1. CDR3 length: 16 residues. V gave up 5 bases and J gave up 5 bases; unmatched junction bases: 11. Here the CDR3 reads CASSPRAGQGAHEQYF. The CDR3 DNA reads TGTGCCAGCAGTCCTCGCGCCGGACAGGGGGCCCACGAGCAGTACTTC.

At least ten counts were recorded for this clonotype. The chain has TRBV25-1 and TRBJ1-2; D gene uncertain. Deletions cut 3 bases from V and 4 bases from J, with 18 bases between. This CDR3 spans 16 amino acids. Germline CDR1 MGHDK, CDR2 SYGVNS. The CDR3: CASSDPGRTGSYGYTF. CDR3 nucleotides: TGTGCCAGCAGTGACCCCGGACGGACTGGCTCCTATGGCTACACCTTC.

The gene calls are TRBV9 and TRBJ2-1; D might be TRBD1 (5 bases). The germline CDR1 and CDR2 sequences are SGDLS and YYNGEE. The germline V and J ends were trimmed by 0 bases and 4 bases, with 14 bases remaining between them. This CDR3 contains 16 residues. The CDR3 nucleotides are TGTGCCAGCAGCGTAGCGACAGTCCATACTTACAATGAGCAGTTCTTC. Its protein is CASSVATVHTYNEQFF.

This clonotype has a count of ten or more. The rearrangement links TRBV6-1 to TRBJ1-1, with 7 bases identical to TRBD1. The CDR3 contains 13 residues. The junction had 5 bases not matched to a gene; V was cut back by 3 bases and J by 7 bases. Germline CDR1 MNHNS, CDR2 SASEGT. The CDR3 spells CASSDRQGGEAFF. For the CDR3, the DNA is TGTGCCAGCAGTGACCGACAGGGCGGTGAAGCTTTCTTT.

This clonotype was observed many times. The V call is TRBV30, the J call TRBJ1-2, with 8 bases identical to TRBD1. The CDR3 runs to 17 residues. Germline CDR1 is GTSNPN and CDR2 is SVGIG (reference sequence). J lost 4 bases, V lost 2 bases, and 15 bases had no gene match. The CDR3: CAWSLTWTGSGVYGYTF. DNA of the CDR3: TGTGCCTGGAGTCTAACCTGGACAGGGAGTGGGGTCTATGGCTACACCTTC.

At least ten counts were recorded for this clonotype. The chain is built from TRBV6-2 or TRBV6-3 and TRBJ2-2; TRBD2 aligns across 9 bases. The germline V gene has CDR1 MNHEY and CDR2 SVGEGT. V gave up 6 bases and J gave up 5 bases; unmatched junction bases: 4. The CDR3 extends over 14 amino acids. CDR3 DNA sequence: TGTGCCAGCAGAGGGACTAGCTTAACCGGGGAGCTGTTTTTT. This translates into CASRGTSLTGELFF.

The rearrangement uses TRBV24-1 and TRBJ1-2; tentative D call: TRBD1 (5 bases). This CDR3 contains 14 residues. Germline V gene sequence: CDR1 KGHDR, CDR2 SFDVKD. V lost 0 bases to trimming and J lost 14 bases, with 18 bases between them. The CDR3 protein is CATSDLLRLGLWTF. CDR3 bases: TGTGCCACCAGTGATTTGCTACGGCTGGGACTGTGGACCTTC.

Worth noting for this clonotype: A single base separates this from a much larger clone, so it may be a read error. The chain is built from TRBV9 and TRBJ2-7; 9 nucleotides align to TRBD1. In germline, CDR1 is SGDLS, CDR2 YYNGEE. This CDR3 has 16 residues. The CDR3 region has the DNA TGTACCAGCAGCTCAGGACCGGGACAGGGTTCCTACGAGCAGTACTTC. It codes for CTSSSGPGQGSYEQYF.

This clonotype was observed at least ten times. This sequence joins TRBV11-1 and TRBJ1-1, with 7 bases aligning to TRBD1. This CDR3 has 16 residues. The junction had 9 bases not matched to a gene; V was cut back by 1 base and J by 4 bases. Germline CDR1 and CDR2: SGHAT and FQDESV (reference sequence). As DNA, the CDR3 is TGTGCCAGCAGCTTAGGGCCCGACAGGGCGGGCACTGAAGCTTTCTTT. This translates into CASSLGPDRAGTEAFF.

This clonotype showed up many times. This rearrangement joins TRBV6-5 to TRBJ2-2, with D possibly TRBD1 on 5 matching bases. Looked up from germline, CDR1 is MNHEY and CDR2 is SVGAGI. CDR3 length: 15 residues. Between the trimmed V and J ends, which lost 8 bases and 3 bases, there was a span of 16 bases. CDR3 DNA sequence: TGTGCCAGCCGTCTGGGGCAGGGCTACACCGGGGAGCTGTTTTTT. This encodes CASRLGQGYTGELFF.

This clonotype was picked up many times. This chain joins TRBV12-3 or TRBV12-4 and TRBJ1-1, with a possible D match to TRBD1 (5 bases). The V and J ends lost 2 bases and 0 bases respectively, with 13 bases between them. The CDR3 sequence is 16 residues long. CDR3 protein: CASSLRRGRMNTEAFF. The CDR3 bases are TGTGCCAGCAGTTTAAGGAGGGGACGGATGAACACTGAAGCTTTCTTT.

V is TRBV15 and J is TRBJ1-5; TRBD1 is a possible D gene (5 bases). CDR3 length: 14 amino acids. Trimming cost V 6 bases and J 6 bases, with 15 bases left between them. Per the germline V gene, CDR1 is LNHNV and CDR2 is YYDKDF (reference sequence). This CDR3 reads CATSHRDARQPQHF. The DNA for the CDR3 is TGTGCCACCAGTCACCGGGACGCCCGTCAGCCCCAGCATTTT.

This clonotype appeared many times. V and J are TRBV5-1 and TRBJ2-4, with D uncertain. CDR3 length equals 14 residues. Per germline, CDR1 SGHRS and CDR2 YFSETQ. Trimming stripped 0 bases from V and 3 bases from J, with 7 bases between. The CDR3, as DNA: TGCGCCAGCAGCTTGGAACACGGCAAAAACATTCAGTACTTC. This encodes CASSLEHGKNIQYF.

This clonotype was seen repeatedly, ten times or more. The chain uses TRBV25-1 and TRBJ2-4; D gene unclear. V lost 3 bases, J lost 3 bases, and 9 bases lay in between. Germline V lookup: CDR1 MGHDK, CDR2 SYGVNS. This CDR3 has 14 residues. The CDR3 protein is CASSDSGGKNIQYF. The DNA of the CDR3 is TGTGCCAGCAGTGACTCCGGTGGCAAAAACATTCAGTACTTC.